This T cell receptor (beta chain) was identified during a study of shared clonotypes between healthy human individuals (dated by TCRdb to the early 2020s). About the investigation overall: The cohort comprised two women and a few men aged 18 to 49 years. To estimate repertoire size and how much clonotypes are shared between individuals, the study performed deep sequencing of blood TCR repertoires from a few healthy adults. For each donor, CD4 naive and CD4 memory were each run on three plates, CD8 naive on two plates, and CD8 memory on one plate. To increase sequencing depth and limit assay-specific biases, different laboratories used diverse techniques to prepare libraries and sequence TCR repertoires. Between about 0.85 and 8.9 billion PBMCs per donor were obtained by leukapheresis. Paper-wide results and their limitations: Sampling was restricted to blood, and TCR repertoires in tissue are likely to differ from TCR repertoires in blood. Larger estimated clonotype richness was generally found for naive subsets than for memory subsets. Based on pairwise subsampling, the degree of clonotype sharing among donors was expected to be affected by sequencing depth. The genetic and exposure-history diversity represented was limited by the small number of donors. Clonotypes shared by all four sorted-subset donors showed higher generation probabilities than non-shared clonotypes. Incomplete sequencing was indicated by rarefaction of sorted-subset datasets, despite the large sequencing depth. When a handful of donors were compared, the shared fraction of clonotypes was around 5% for naive CD4, roughly 3.4% for naive CD8, roughly 2.3% for memory CD4, and 0.35% to 0.4% for memory CD8.

This clone was observed a handful of times. The antigen it binds to is not known. No much larger clone exists at a distance of one base, and base qualities are not known. Donors were healthy HIV-negative adults with no recently reported acute infections or vaccinations. Only Caucasian adults living in Nashville, Tennessee, USA were represented among the donors. CD4+ T cells were enriched by magnetic negative selection; naive cells were then positively selected on CD45RA, and the negative fraction formed the memory subset. Blood was collected by leukapheresis, and PBMCs were isolated by Ficoll-Histopaque density gradient centrifugation and then cryopreserved in liquid nitrogen vapor phase. Purity and quantity of every magnetically sorted T cell population were checked by analytical flow cytometry. Genomic DNA was isolated from every sorted fraction and measured by UV absorbance on a Nanodrop 2000c.

The germline V gene gives CDR1 as SNHLY and CDR2 as FYNNEI. From the cysteine through the phenylalanine, the CDR3 covers 12 amino acids. The only DNA kept is the CDR3, 36 bases in frame from the first base. V sheds 6 bases and J sheds 4 bases, leaving 9 bases between their ends. Using the deep immunoSEQ assay, multiplex PCR amplified TCR CDR3 regions from genomic DNA. Genomic DNA extracted from each cell subset was distributed evenly over all wells of several immunoSEQ 96-well plates, and each plate served as one replicate. For sorted subsets, around 200 ng genomic DNA, equal to 30,000 to 35,000 T cell genomes, was loaded into each replicate PCR. Purified libraries were measured with a Qubit 3.0 fluorometer, size-checked on a Bioanalyzer 2100, and measured again with the KAPA Library Quantification kit. A separate single-read 150-cycle Illumina NextSeq 550 flow cell was used to sequence each immunoSEQ 96-well plate. Concerning the study's data processing: Because only junctional sequences without quality scores were contained in the immunoSEQ output, filtering matching that applied to full-length reads could not be performed. Sequences were annotated with PyIR, a Python wrapper for IgBLAST v1.9, and V/J genes and CDR3 were assigned using IMGT germline references. Reads were filtered out if the reads had weak V/J assignments (E-value above 1e-6), no CDR3, stop codons, out-of-frame junctions, or ambiguous translated residues. V3J clonotypes were defined by identical inferred V gene, J gene, and CDR3 amino acid sequence. To compute the percentage overlap between repertoires, the number of shared unique clonotypes was divided by the size of the smaller repertoire. Three approaches were used to assess repertoire richness: RTK rarefaction, the Chao1 estimator, and Recon v2.1 estimates of unobserved clonotypes. For all TCRbeta clonotypes obtained by the gDNA method from several donors, generation probabilities were computed with OLGA. TCRdb's version of the immuneACCESS table is confined to in-frame rearrangements and falls short of the full clone set. An unresolved V gene accounts for under half of the shortfall where checked; the remainder is of unknown origin. V and J calls and clone size come straight from that table; D and trimming were deduced from the DNA. Recorded for this sample are approximately 2.5 million clones; 93% of them occurred a single time. Of the sample, 0.35% to 0.45% is held by the ten largest clones.

Sample: naive CD4+ T cells from PBMCs. What the cell subset or site label conveys for this sample: CD45RA+ positively selected. Here the chain combines TRBV2 and TRBJ1-1, with no reliable assignment of the D segment. The origin of this receptor is a man younger than 30 in good health. Some clones in this sample may be carry-over from other donors' samples. The DNA sequence is TGTGCCAGCAGATTGGCGGGCACTGAAGCTTTCTTT. It encodes CASRLAGTEAFF.